This T cell receptor beta chain originates from a study of T cells expressing NK-cell markers. In the study overall: In sorted CD3+CD56+NKG2C+, CD3+CD56+NKG2C- and CD3+CD56-NKG2C+ T cells, TCR beta repertoires were obtained. Seven donors tested HCMV-seropositive and one tested seronegative among the eight sequenced.

CDR1 is SGHRS, CDR2 YFSETQ, per germline. The CDR3 is 14 residues long. For each CDR3 protein, TCRdb gives one entry from its re-call of the 5' RACE reads, without DNA. The repertoire shows 300,000 or so distinct CDR3 sequences; the top ten hold roughly 4.2%. This chain links TRBV5-1 with TRBJ2-1; the D call from TCRdb, TRBD2, cannot be confirmed without DNA. This sequence originates from a woman aged 18 to 75 in good health. Sequencing was done on a sample of blood T cells: a sorted CD56 or NKG2C T cell subset, CD4+ or CD8+ T cells, or bulk PBMC T cells (not recorded which). This CDR3 reads CASSLDAGRNEQFF.